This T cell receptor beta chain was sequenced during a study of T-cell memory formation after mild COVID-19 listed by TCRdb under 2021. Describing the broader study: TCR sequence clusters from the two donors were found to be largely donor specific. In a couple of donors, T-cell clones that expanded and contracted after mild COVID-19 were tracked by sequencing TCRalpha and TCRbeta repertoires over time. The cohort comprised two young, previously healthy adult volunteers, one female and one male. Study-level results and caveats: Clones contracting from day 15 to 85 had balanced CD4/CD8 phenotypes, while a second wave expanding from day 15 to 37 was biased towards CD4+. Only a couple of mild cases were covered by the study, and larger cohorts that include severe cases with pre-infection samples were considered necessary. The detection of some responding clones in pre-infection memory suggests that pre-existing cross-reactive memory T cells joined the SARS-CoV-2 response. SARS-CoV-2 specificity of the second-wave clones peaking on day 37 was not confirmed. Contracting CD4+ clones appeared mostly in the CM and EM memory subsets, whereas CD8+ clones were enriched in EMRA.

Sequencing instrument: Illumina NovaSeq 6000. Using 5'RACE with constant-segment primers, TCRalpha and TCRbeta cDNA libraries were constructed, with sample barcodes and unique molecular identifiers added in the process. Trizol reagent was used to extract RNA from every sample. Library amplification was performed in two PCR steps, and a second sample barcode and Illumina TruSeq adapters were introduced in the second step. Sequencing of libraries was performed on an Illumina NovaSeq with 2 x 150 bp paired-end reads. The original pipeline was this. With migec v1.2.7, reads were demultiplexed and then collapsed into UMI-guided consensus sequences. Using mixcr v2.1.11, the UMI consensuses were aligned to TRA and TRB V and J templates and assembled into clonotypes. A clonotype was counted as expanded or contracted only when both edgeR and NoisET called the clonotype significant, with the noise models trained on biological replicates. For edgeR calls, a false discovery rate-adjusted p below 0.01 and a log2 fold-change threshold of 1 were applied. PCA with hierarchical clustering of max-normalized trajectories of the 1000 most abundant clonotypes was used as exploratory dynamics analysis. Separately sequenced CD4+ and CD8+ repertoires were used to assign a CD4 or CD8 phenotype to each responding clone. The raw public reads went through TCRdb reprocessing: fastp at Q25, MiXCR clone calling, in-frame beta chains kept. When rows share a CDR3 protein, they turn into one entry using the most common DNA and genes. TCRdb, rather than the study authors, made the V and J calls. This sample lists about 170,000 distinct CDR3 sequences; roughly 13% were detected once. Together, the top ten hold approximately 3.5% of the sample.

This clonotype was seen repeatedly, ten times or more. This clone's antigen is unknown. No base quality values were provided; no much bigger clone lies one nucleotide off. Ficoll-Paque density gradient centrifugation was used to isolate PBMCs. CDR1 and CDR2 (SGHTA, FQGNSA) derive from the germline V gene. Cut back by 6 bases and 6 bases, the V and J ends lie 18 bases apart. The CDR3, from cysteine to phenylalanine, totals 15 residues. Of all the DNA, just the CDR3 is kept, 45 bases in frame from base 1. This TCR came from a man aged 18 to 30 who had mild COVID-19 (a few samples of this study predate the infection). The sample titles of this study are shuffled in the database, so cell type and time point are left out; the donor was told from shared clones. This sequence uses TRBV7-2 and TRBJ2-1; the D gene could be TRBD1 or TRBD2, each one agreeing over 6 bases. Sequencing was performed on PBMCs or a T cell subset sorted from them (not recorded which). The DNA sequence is TGTGCCAGCAGGACAGGAGGGTACATCATCAATGAGCAGTTCTTC. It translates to CASRTGGYIINEQFF.